The sample holds one count of the clone carrying this TCR beta chain. It was with a sample-barcoded 5' primer and a J-beta primer mix that a second PCR of roughly 7 to 12 cycles was run. Using its own MiXCR run on the 5' RACE reads, TCRdb lists one record per CDR3 protein. The data contain about 680,000 distinct CDR3 sequences, about 52% of them singletons. Peripheral blood was drawn, around 9.4 milliliters per donor. This record belongs to a study of blood T cells in healthy people across ages. This CDR3 has 14 amino acids. V was trimmed by 3 bases and J by 0 bases, leaving 6 bases between them. Germline lookup yields CDR1 SGHTA and CDR2 FQGNSA.

The chain employs TRBV7-2 and TRBJ2-1; D call uncertain. This receptor was taken from a woman in her fifties or sixties in good health. Sequenced sample: blood. CDR3 sequence (DNA): TGTGCCAGCAGCTTTAGTCCCTCCTACAATGAGCAGTTCTTC. Its translation: CASSFSPSYNEQFF.